This is a list of T cell receptor beta chains from one sample in a study of T cell repertoires in cytomegalovirus infection. TCRdb independently ran MiXCR on the reads; one entry per CDR3 protein. The data show approximately 600,000 distinct CDR3 sequences, over 35% seen once. Their recognized antigens are unknown. Sequenced material: cultured PBMCs, taken from culture after CMV antigen stimulation. These receptors came from a human donor in good health (CMV status not recorded). Some clones in this sample may be carry-over from other donors' samples. Each CDR3 is given with its conserved first and last residue. Each record gives: V gene, clone size, D gene, J gene, CDR3 protein, CDR3 DNA. A D gene is named only where the DNA matches it firmly. Clone sizes are given selectively: once, few, many, or a class where the clone is expanded.

V: TRBV18; size: .; D: .; J: TRBJ1-6; CDR3: CASSPNGRGGGSPLHF; DNA: TGTGCCAGCTCACCAAACGGTCGGGGTGGTGGTTCACCCCTCCACTTT
V: TRBV4-3; size: once; D: .; J: TRBJ1-1; CDR3: CASSPRTAVVTEAFF; DNA: TGCGCCAGCAGCCCAAGGACGGCCGTGGTCACTGAAGCTTTCTTT
V: TRBV6-6; size: few; D: .; J: TRBJ2-1; CDR3: CASSYSGGYSPPYNEQFF; DNA: TGTGCCAGCAGTTACTCCGGGGGCTATTCCCCGCCCTACAATGAGCAGTTCTTC
V: TRBV6-8; size: .; D: .; J: TRBJ1-4; CDR3: CASSYGVADEKLFF; DNA: TGTGCCAGCAGTTACGGGGTAGCCGATGAAAAACTGTTTTTT
V: TRBV7-8; size: many; D: .; J: TRBJ2-5; CDR3: CASSFSDYLRETQYF; DNA: TGTGCCAGCAGCTTTTCGGACTACCTAAGGGAGACCCAGTACTTC
V: TRBV7-6; size: .; D: TRBD1; J: TRBJ2-3; CDR3: CASSKEWDRAQYF; DNA: TGTGCCAGCAGCAAAGAATGGGACAGGGCGCAGTATTTT
V: TRBV6-1; size: few; D: .; J: TRBJ2-7; CDR3: CASSELVGLRVEQYF; DNA: TGTGCCAGCAGTGAATTAGTTGGCCTGCGGGTCGAGCAGTACTTC
V: TRBV7-2; size: few; D: .; J: TRBJ1-1; CDR3: CASSLYDTIHTEAFF; DNA: TGTGCCAGCAGCTTATATGATACAATTCACACTGAAGCTTTCTTT
V: TRBV7-2; size: .; D: .; J: TRBJ2-7; CDR3: CASSLARAGDEQYF; DNA: TGTGCCAGCAGCTTAGCCAGGGCAGGCGACGAGCAGTACTTC
V: TRBV28; size: .; D: TRBD2; J: TRBJ2-3; CDR3: CASSFPAGTSGGFSDTQYF; DNA: TGTGCCAGCAGTTTTCCCGCCGGGACTAGCGGGGGGTTCTCAGATACGCAGTATTTT
V: TRBV7-8; size: few; D: .; J: TRBJ1-1; CDR3: CASSDTGKGFPEAFF; DNA: TGTGCCAGCAGCGATACGGGAAAGGGGTTCCCTGAAGCTTTCTTT
V: TRBV7-2; size: .; D: .; J: TRBJ2-5; CDR3: CASSPAVGTQETQYF; DNA: TGTGCCAGCAGCCCAGCTGTGGGGACCCAAGAGACCCAGTACTTC
V: TRBV6-1; size: .; D: .; J: TRBJ2-1; CDR3: CASRVEEQFF; DNA: TGTGCCAGCAGAGTAGAGGAGCAGTTCTTC
V: TRBV12-3/TRBV12-4; size: .; D: TRBD1; J: TRBJ2-7; CDR3: CASGRGLYEQYF; DNA: TGTGCCAGCGGTAGGGGGCTCTACGAGCAGTACTTC
V: TRBV7-2; size: few; D: TRBD1; J: TRBJ2-2; CDR3: CASSLGGTGARELFF; DNA: TGTGCCAGCAGCCTTGGGGGGACAGGGGCGCGGGAGCTGTTTTTT
V: TRBV2; size: few; D: .; J: TRBJ2-3; CDR3: CATAVGPTDTQYF; DNA: TGTGCCACCGCGGTAGGACCCACAGATACGCAGTATTTT
V: TRBV29-1; size: .; D: .; J: TRBJ2-1; CDR3: CSVHSQGEGLPFF; DNA: TGCAGCGTCCACTCGCAGGGGGAGGGCCTGCCGTTCTTC
V: TRBV7-6; size: few; D: .; J: TRBJ2-4; CDR3: CASSLVEAPGIQYF; DNA: TGTGCCAGCAGCTTAGTGGAAGCGCCGGGCATTCAGTACTTC
V: TRBV7-2; size: .; D: .; J: TRBJ2-5; CDR3: CASSFPRGFKETQYF; DNA: TGTGCCAGCAGCTTTCCCCGGGGTTTCAAAGAGACCCAGTACTTC
V: TRBV27; size: few; D: TRBD2; J: TRBJ2-6; CDR3: CASSWGGTGANVLTF; DNA: TGTGCCAGCAGTTGGGGGGGTACCGGGGCCAACGTCCTGACTTTC
V: TRBV6-1; size: .; D: .; J: TRBJ2-1; CDR3: CASSEATSGSIEQFF; DNA: TGTGCCAGCAGTGAGGCAACTAGTGGATCGATTGAGCAGTTCTTC
V: TRBV20-1; size: .; D: TRBD1; J: TRBJ1-1; CDR3: CSARGQGGKNTEAFF; DNA: TGCAGTGCTAGAGGGCAGGGGGGGAAGAACACTGAAGCTTTCTTT
V: TRBV4-2; size: .; D: .; J: TRBJ1-3; CDR3: CASSQTDSLRNTIYF; DNA: TGTGCCAGCAGCCAGACAGACAGTTTGAGAAACACCATATATTTT
V: TRBV7-6; size: .; D: TRBD2; J: TRBJ2-1; CDR3: CASRSGSDEQFF; DNA: TGTGCCAGCAGAAGCGGGAGTGATGAGCAGTTCTTC
V: TRBV7-2; size: few; D: .; J: TRBJ1-6; CDR3: CASSLTQSEALHF; DNA: TGTGCCAGCAGCTTAACCCAGTCTGAGGCCCTCCACTTT
V: TRBV27; size: .; D: .; J: TRBJ2-4; CDR3: CASSLYSNRDSNIQYF; DNA: TGTGCCAGCAGTTTGTACTCAAATAGGGATTCGAACATTCAGTACTTC
V: TRBV7-2; size: many; D: .; J: TRBJ2-1; CDR3: CASSPGSQRDEQFF; DNA: TGTGCCAGCAGCCCAGGGTCTCAAAGGGATGAGCAGTTCTTC
V: TRBV4-2; size: once; D: TRBD2; J: TRBJ2-7; CDR3: CASSQDRLILAPYEQYF; DNA: TGTGCCAGCAGCCAAGATCGATTAATACTAGCGCCCTACGAGCAGTACTTC
V: TRBV4-3; size: few; D: .; J: TRBJ2-2; CDR3: CASSQVKSRWTGELFF; DNA: TGCGCCAGCAGCCAAGTCAAAAGTCGGTGGACCGGGGAGCTGTTTTTT
V: TRBV20-1; size: .; D: TRBD1; J: TRBJ1-6; CDR3: CSARGTGTVNSPLHF; DNA: TGCAGTGCTAGAGGAACCGGGACAGTGAATTCACCCCTCCACTTT
V: TRBV11-2; size: .; D: TRBD2; J: TRBJ2-3; CDR3: CASSSGTSILLMDTQYF; DNA: TGTGCCAGCAGCTCAGGGACTAGCATCCTGCTGATGGATACGCAGTATTTT
V: TRBV2; size: many; D: .; J: TRBJ2-5; CDR3: CASSGGETQYF; DNA: TGTGCCAGCAGCGGGGGAGAGACCCAGTACTTC
V: TRBV2; size: once; D: .; J: TRBJ1-6; CDR3: CASRPGNSPLHF; DNA: TGTGCCAGCAGACCGGGAAATTCACCCCTCCACTTT
V: TRBV12-5; size: .; D: TRBD1; J: TRBJ2-7; CDR3: CASGPQFRGQAFYEQYF; DNA: TGTGCTAGTGGTCCCCAGTTCCGGGGACAGGCCTTCTACGAGCAGTACTTC
V: TRBV7-2; size: few; D: .; J: TRBJ2-1; CDR3: CASSLDWGPNEQFF; DNA: TGTGCCAGCAGCTTAGATTGGGGGCCCAATGAGCAGTTCTTC
V: TRBV7-8; size: few; D: .; J: TRBJ2-4; CDR3: CASSFRTENIQYF; DNA: TGTGCCAGCAGCTTCCGGACAGAAAACATTCAGTACTTC
V: TRBV28; size: .; D: TRBD2; J: TRBJ2-1; CDR3: CGSTSAYNEQFF; DNA: TGTGGTTCGACTAGCGCCTACAATGAGCAGTTCTTC
V: TRBV7-8; size: .; D: .; J: TRBJ1-5; CDR3: CASSFSRDQPQHF; DNA: TGTGCCAGCAGCTTCTCTAGGGACCAGCCCCAGCATTTT
V: TRBV7-7; size: many; D: TRBD2; J: TRBJ2-7; CDR3: CASSRLAGGPPYEQYF; DNA: TGTGCCAGCAGCAGACTAGCGGGGGGGCCGCCCTACGAGCAGTACTTC
V: TRBV28; size: .; D: .; J: TRBJ2-7; CDR3: CASSSLRQDFFGQQYF; DNA: TGTGCCAGCAGTTCCCTGAGACAGGACTTTTTCGGGCAGCAGTACTTC